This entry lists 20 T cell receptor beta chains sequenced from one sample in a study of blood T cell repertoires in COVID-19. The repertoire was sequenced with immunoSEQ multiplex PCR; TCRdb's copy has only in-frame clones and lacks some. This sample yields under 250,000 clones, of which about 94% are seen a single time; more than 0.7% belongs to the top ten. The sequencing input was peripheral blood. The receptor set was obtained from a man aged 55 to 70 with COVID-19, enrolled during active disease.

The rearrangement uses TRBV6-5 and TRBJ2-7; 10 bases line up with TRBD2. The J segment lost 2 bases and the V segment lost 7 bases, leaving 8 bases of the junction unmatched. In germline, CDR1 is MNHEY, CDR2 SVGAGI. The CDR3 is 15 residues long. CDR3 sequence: CASTSGTSDTYEQYF. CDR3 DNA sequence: TGTGCCAGCACCTCCGGGACTAGCGATACCTACGAGCAGTACTTC.

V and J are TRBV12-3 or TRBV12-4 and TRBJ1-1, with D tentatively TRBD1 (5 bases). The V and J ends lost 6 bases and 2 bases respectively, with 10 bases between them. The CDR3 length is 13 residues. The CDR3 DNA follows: TGTGCCAGCAGCGACCAGGGCAACACTGAAGCTTTCTTT. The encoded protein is CASSDQGNTEAFF.

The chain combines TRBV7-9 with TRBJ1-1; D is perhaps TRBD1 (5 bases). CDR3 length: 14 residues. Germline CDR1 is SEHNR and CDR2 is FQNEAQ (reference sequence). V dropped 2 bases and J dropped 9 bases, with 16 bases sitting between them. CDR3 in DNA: TGTGCCAGCAGCTTAAACCTCGCTGGGGGGAAAGCTTTCTTT. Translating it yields CASSLNLAGGKAFF.

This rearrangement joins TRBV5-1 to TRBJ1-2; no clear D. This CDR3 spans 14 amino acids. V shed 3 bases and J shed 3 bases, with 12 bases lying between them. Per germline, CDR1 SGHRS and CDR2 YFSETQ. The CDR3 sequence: CASSWNGDDYGYTF. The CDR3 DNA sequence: TGCGCCAGCAGCTGGAACGGAGACGACTATGGCTACACCTTC. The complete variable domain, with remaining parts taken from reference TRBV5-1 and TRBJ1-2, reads KAGVTQTPRYLIKTRGQQVTLSCSPISGHRSVSWYQQTPGQGLQFLFEYFSETQRNKGNFPGRFSGRQFSNSRSEMNVSTLELGDSALYLCASSWNGDDYGYTFGSGTRLTVV.

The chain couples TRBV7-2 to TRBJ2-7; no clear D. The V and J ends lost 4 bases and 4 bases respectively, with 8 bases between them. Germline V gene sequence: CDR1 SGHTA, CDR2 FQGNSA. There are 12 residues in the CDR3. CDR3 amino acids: CASSSPLYEQYF. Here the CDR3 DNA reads TGTGCCAGCAGCTCCCCCCTGTACGAGCAGTACTTC.

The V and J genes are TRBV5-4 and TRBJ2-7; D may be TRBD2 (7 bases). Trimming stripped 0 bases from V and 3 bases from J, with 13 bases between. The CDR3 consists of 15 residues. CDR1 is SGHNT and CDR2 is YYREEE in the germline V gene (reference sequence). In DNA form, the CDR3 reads TGTGCCAGCAGCTTGGGCTGGGGAGGGGGCTACGAGCAGTACTTC. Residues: CASSLGWGGGYEQYF.

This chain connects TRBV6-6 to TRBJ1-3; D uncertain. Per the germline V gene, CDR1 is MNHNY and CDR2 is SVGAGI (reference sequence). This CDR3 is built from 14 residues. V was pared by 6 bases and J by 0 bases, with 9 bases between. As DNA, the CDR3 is TGTGCCAGCAGCCCCCCAGGCTCTGGAAACACCATATATTTT. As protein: CASSPPGSGNTIYF.

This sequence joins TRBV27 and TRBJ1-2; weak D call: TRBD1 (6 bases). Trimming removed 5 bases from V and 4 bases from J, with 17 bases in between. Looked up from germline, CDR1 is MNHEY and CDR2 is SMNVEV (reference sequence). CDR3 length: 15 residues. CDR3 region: CASSPSRGGFYGYTF. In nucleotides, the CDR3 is TGTGCCAGCAGTCCCTCCCGGGGGGGCTTCTATGGCTACACCTTC.

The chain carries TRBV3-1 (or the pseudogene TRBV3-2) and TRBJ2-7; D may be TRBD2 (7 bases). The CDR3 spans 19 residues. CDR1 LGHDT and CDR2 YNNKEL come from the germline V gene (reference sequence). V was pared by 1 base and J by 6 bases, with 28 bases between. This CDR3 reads CASSQAFAWIQGTGGEQYF. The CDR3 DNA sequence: TGTGCCAGCAGCCAAGCGTTCGCGTGGATCCAGGGGACGGGGGGCGAGCAGTACTTC.

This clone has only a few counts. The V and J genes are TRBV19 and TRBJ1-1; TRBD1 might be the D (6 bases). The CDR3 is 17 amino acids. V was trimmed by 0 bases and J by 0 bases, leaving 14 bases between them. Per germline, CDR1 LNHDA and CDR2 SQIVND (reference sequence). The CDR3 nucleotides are TGTGCCAGTAGTATAGAACGTCGGACAGCAATGAACACTGAAGCTTTCTTT. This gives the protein CASSIERRTAMNTEAFF.

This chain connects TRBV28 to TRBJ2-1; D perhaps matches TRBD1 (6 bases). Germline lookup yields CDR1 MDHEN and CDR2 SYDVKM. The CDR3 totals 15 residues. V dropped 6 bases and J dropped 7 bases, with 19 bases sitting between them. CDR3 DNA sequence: TGTGCCAGCAGACCCACAGGGTCCTCTCCGAATGAGCAGTTCTTC. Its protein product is CASRPTGSSPNEQFF.

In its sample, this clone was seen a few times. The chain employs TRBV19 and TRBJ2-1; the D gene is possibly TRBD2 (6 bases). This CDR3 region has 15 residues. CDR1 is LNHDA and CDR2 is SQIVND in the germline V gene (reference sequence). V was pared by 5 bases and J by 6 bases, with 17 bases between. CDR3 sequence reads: CASSPRGGWFNEQFF. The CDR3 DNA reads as TGTGCCAGTAGTCCTCGTGGGGGGTGGTTCAATGAGCAGTTCTTC.

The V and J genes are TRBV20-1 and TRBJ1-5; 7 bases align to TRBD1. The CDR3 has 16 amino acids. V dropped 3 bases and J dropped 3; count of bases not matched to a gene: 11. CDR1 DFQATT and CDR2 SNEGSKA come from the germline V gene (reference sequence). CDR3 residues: CSASFTTGVSNQPQHF. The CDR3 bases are TGCAGTGCTAGTTTTACCACAGGGGTTTCCAATCAGCCCCAGCATTTT.

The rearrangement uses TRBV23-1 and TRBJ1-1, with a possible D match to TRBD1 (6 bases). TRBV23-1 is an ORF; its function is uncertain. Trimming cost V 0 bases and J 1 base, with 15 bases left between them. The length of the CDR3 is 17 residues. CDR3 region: CASSQSSAGAKNTEAFF. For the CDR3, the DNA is TGCGCCAGCAGTCAATCGTCCGCAGGGGCCAAGAACACTGAAGCTTTCTTT.

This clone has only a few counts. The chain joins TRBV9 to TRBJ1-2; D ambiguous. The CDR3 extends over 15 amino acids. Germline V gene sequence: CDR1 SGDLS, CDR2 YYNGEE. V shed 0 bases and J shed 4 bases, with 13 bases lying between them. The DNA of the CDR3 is TGTGCCAGCAGCGTAGGCGGCATCGCGAGCTATGGCTACACCTTC. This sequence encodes CASSVGGIASYGYTF.

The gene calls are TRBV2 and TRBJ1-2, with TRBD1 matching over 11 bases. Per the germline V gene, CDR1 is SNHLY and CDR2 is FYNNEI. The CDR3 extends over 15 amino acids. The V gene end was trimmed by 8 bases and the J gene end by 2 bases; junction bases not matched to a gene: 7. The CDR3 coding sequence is TGTGCCAGCGTTACGGGGACAGGGGGAAACTATGGCTACACCTTC. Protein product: CASVTGTGGNYGYTF.

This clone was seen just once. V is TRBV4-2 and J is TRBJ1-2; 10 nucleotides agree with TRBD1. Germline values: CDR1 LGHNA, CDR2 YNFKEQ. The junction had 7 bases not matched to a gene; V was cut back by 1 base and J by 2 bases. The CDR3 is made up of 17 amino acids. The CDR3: CASSQGGQGTLNYGYTF. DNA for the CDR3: TGTGCCAGCAGCCAAGGGGGACAGGGGACCCTAAACTATGGCTACACCTTC.

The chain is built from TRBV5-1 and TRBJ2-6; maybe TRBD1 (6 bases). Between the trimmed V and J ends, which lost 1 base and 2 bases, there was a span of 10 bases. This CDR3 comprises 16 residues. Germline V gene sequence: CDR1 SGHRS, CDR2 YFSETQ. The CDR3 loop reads CASSLYQGTGANVLTF. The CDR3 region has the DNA TGCGCCAGCAGCTTGTACCAGGGGACTGGGGCCAACGTCCTGACTTTC.

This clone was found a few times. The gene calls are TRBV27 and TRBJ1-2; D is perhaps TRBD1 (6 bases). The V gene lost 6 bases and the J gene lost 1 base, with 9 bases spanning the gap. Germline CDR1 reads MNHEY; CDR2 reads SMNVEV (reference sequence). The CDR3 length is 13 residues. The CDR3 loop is CASSGQLNYGYTF. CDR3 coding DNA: TGTGCCAGCAGCGGACAGCTTAACTATGGCTACACCTTC.

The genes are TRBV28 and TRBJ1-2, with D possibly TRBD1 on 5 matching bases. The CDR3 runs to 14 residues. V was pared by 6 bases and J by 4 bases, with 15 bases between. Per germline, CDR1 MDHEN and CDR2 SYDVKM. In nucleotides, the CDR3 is TGTGCCAGCAGCCCCATTCAGGGCCCCTATGGCTACACCTTC. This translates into CASSPIQGPYGYTF.